This is a list of T cell receptor beta chains from one sample in a study of cytomegalovirus exposure and HLA in healthy donors. The repertoire was sequenced with immunoSEQ multiplex PCR; TCRdb's copy has only in-frame clones and lacks some. The repertoire holds some 70,000 clones, with roughly 86% as singletons. The sample consisted of PBMCs. The receptors originated from a man aged 18 to 30 in good health and CMV-seronegative. CDR3s include the opening cysteine and the closing phenylalanine or tryptophan. Fields, in order: V gene, J gene, D gene, clone size, CDR3 DNA, CDR3 protein. The D gene is left open where the match is weak. A clone size is listed for some rows: how often the clone was seen (once, few, many), or a class if it is expanded.

>TRBV6-4|TRBJ2-2|NA|NA
TGTGCCAGCAGTGTAATAGCGGAGACCGGGGAGCTGTTTTTT
CASSVIAETGELFF
>TRBV7-2|TRBJ2-1|TRBD1|NA
TGTGCCAGCAGCCCGGGACAGGGGTTCGATGAGCAGTTCTTC
CASSPGQGFDEQFF
>TRBV5-6|TRBJ2-7|NA|NA
TGTGCCAGCAGCTCGGACACCTACGAGCAGTACTTC
CASSSDTYEQYF
>TRBV30|TRBJ1-1|NA|few
TGTGCCTGGAGTCCCTCGGTGAACACTGAAGCTTTCTTT
CAWSPSVNTEAFF
>TRBV28|TRBJ1-4|TRBD1|NA
TGTGCCAGCAGTTTACCCGGGACAGGGAGAGCTAATGAAAAACTGTTTTTT
CASSLPGTGRANEKLFF
>TRBV19|TRBJ2-1|NA|NA
TGTGCCAGTAGTATTAGGGGAGGAGACTCCTACAATGAGCAGTTCTTC
CASSIRGGDSYNEQFF
>TRBV19|TRBJ2-3|TRBD2|NA
TGTGCCAGTAGTATACTAGCGGCCAGGACAGATACGCAGTATTTT
CASSILAARTDTQYF
>TRBV13|TRBJ1-6|TRBD1|NA
TGTGCCAGCAGCTTGGACAGGGATAGAAATTCACCCCTCCACTTT
CASSLDRDRNSPLHF
>TRBV18|TRBJ2-3|NA|NA
TGTGCCAGCTCACCACCTTCTAGGGGCCCCACAGATACGCAGTATTTT
CASSPPSRGPTDTQYF
>TRBV5-1|TRBJ2-1|TRBD2|NA
TGCGCCAGCAGCTTGGCCGGTCTAGCGGGAGTTCATGAGCAGTTCTTC
CASSLAGLAGVHEQFF
>TRBV9|TRBJ1-5|TRBD1|NA
TGTGCCAGCAGCGCGACAGGGGGAGGCCAGCCCCAGCATTTT
CASSATGGGQPQHF
>TRBV15|TRBJ1-2|NA|once
TGTGCCACCAGCAGAGGCCCAGAGACAATAAACTATGGCTACACCTTC
CATSRGPETINYGYTF
>TRBV9|TRBJ2-2|NA|once
TGTGCCAGCACCGTCGACTTCCGTGCCGGGGAGCTGTTTTTT
CASTVDFRAGELFF
>TRBV10-3|TRBJ1-5|TRBD1|NA
TGTGCCATCAGTGAGACAGGGGGGAATCAGCCCCAGCATTTT
CAISETGGNQPQHF
>TRBV7-9|TRBJ2-2|NA|NA
TGTGCCAGCAGCTTAGGCGGGGTTAACACCGGGGAGCTGTTTTTT
CASSLGGVNTGELFF
>TRBV27|TRBJ2-1|NA|NA
TGTGCCAGCAGTAACAGGTTGGGTGGCCCCAGCTCCTACAATGAGCAGTTCTTC
CASSNRLGGPSSYNEQFF
>TRBV25-1|TRBJ2-7|NA|NA
TGTGCCAGCAGTGATGACTTTTTACAGGGAACCACCTACGAGCAGTACTTC
CASSDDFLQGTTYEQYF
>TRBV5-8|TRBJ2-7|NA|NA
TGTGCCAGCAGCCCCCGGACAGACCGCCCTTACTACGAGCAGTACTTC
CASSPRTDRPYYEQYF
>TRBV7-2|TRBJ2-3|NA|NA
TGTGCCAGCAGCTCCCAGACTAGTACTGGGGATACGCAGTATTTT
CASSSQTSTGDTQYF
>TRBV5-4|TRBJ2-1|NA|NA
TGTGCCAGCAGCTTGGCCTTTAGGGGAAACAATGAGCAGTTCTTC
CASSLAFRGNNEQFF
>TRBV2|TRBJ1-5|NA|once
TGTGCCAGCTCCTTAGGGAGCAGCAATCAGCCCCAGCATTTT
CASSLGSSNQPQHF
>TRBV5-6|TRBJ2-7|TRBD2|NA
TGTGCCAGCAGTTTAGCGGGGGGTTCCTACGAGCAGTACTTC
CASSLAGGSYEQYF
>TRBV13|TRBJ2-7|NA|NA
TGTGCCAGCAGCCGAAGAGGAGGGGGCTTCTACGAGCAGTACTTC
CASSRRGGGFYEQYF
>TRBV5-1|TRBJ2-3|TRBD2|NA
TGCGCCAGCAGCGGGCGGGGGAGTCTCTCGGATACGCAGTATTTT
CASSGRGSLSDTQYF
>TRBV5-4|TRBJ2-7|TRBD1|NA
TGTGCCAGCAGCGTAGAACAGGGGTCTCACGAGCAGTACTTC
CASSVEQGSHEQYF
>TRBV19|TRBJ1-2|NA|NA
TGTGCCAGTATGATTCCCGGGTTGGGCTACACCTTC
CASMIPGLGYTF